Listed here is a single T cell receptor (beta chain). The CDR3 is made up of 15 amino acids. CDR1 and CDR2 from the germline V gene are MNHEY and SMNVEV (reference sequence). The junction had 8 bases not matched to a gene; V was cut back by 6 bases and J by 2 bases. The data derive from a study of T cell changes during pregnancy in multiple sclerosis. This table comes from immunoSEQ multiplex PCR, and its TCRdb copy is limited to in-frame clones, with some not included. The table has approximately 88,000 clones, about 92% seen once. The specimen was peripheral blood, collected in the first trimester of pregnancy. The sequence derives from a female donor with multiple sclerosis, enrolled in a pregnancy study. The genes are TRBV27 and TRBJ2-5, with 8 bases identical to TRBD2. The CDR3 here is CASSLSGSKQETQYF. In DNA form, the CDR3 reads TGTGCCAGCAGCCTAAGCGGGAGTAAGCAAGAGACCCAGTACTTC.